This TCR beta chain came from a study of cytomegalovirus exposure and HLA in healthy donors. Across the study: From donors who were HLA-typed, an early data release held 80 million to 85 million unique TCRs. Whole-study findings and limits: Researchers reported that a few CMV-associated chains were confirmed in vitro as CMV antigen-specific. Most of the TCR beta V segments (in an earlier analysis) were productive either about 87% or about 30% of the time. What a later analysis reportedly showed was that an Asian-associated ancestry cluster had fewer N-insertions than the roughly 670-donor mean.

Vbeta (60) and Jbeta (13) primers were used in the PCR. Measured with immunoSEQ multiplex PCR; TCRdb has only the in-frame clones, and not every one. The data contain about 94,000 clones, 76% of them singletons. On this clone: Its antigen remains unidentified.

The germline V and J ends were trimmed by 4 bases and 0 bases, with 7 bases remaining between them. CDR1 and CDR2 from the germline V gene are LNHDA and SQIVND (reference sequence). The length of the CDR3 is 15 residues. The TCR originated in a male donor in good health and CMV-seronegative. This chain uses TRBV19 with TRBJ1-6; D is undetermined. The sequencing input was PBMCs. In DNA form, the CDR3 reads TGTGCCAGTAGTACGGGAGACTCCTATAATTCACCCCTCCACTTT. The encoded protein is CASSTGDSYNSPLHF.